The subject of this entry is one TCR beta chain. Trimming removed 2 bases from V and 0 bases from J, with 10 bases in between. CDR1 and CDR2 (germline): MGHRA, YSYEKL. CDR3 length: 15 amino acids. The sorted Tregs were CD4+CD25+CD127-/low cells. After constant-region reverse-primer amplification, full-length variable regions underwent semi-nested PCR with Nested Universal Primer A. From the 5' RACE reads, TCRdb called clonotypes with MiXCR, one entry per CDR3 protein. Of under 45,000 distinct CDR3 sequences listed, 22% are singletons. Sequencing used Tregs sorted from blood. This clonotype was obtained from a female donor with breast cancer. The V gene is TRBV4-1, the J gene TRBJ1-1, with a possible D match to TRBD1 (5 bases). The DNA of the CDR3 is TGCGCCAGCAGCCAACAACAGGCGATGAACACTGAAGCTTTCTTT. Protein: CASSQQQAMNTEAFF.